This TCR beta chain was sequenced during a study of cytomegalovirus exposure and HLA in healthy donors. Notes on the study in general: Among immune exposure information, only CMV serostatus was available. TCR beta sequences reportedly predicted most subjects' HLA-A and HLA-B alleles accurately. TCR beta chains numbering 150 to 200 were designated cytomegalovirus-associated.

The V and J ends lost 10 bases and 7 bases respectively, with 14 bases between them. The CDR3 runs to 13 residues. Germline V gene lookup returns CDR1 LNHDA and CDR2 SQIVND (reference sequence). 13 Jbeta primers and 60 Vbeta primers were used for the PCR. Measured with immunoSEQ multiplex PCR; TCRdb has only the in-frame clones, and not every one. The sample consists of roughly 120,000 clones, 70% to 80% of them appearing once. As for this clone: Its antigen remains unidentified.

Nominally healthy donors were sampled, though unrecorded immune exposures were likely. The sample comprised PBMCs. The clonotype was recovered from a man aged 45 to 65 in good health and CMV-seronegative. V is TRBV19 and J is TRBJ1-6, with a tentative D call TRBD1 (5 bases). CDR3: CATQTEGNSPLHF. The CDR3 DNA reads as TGTGCCACTCAGACGGAGGGGAATTCACCCCTCCACTTT. The full variable domain, completed using reference TRBV19 and TRBJ1-6, is DGGITQSPKYLFRKEGQNVTLSCEQNLNHDAMYWYRQDPGQGLRLIYYSQIVNDFQKGDIAEGYSVSREKKESFPLTVTSAQKNPTAFYLCATQTEGNSPLHFGNGTRLTVT.